One sample yielded the 12 T cell receptor beta chains listed below, sequenced in a study of blood T cell repertoires in COVID-19 (TCRdb year 2020). Libraries were constructed by the immunoSEQ multiplex PCR assay. TCRdb took this table from immuneACCESS and kept in-frame rearrangements with V and J called. Such tables lack part of the clones; where checked against another copy, unresolved V genes explain under half of the gap, and the rest is unexplained. The sample table contains about 80,000 clones; only one count was recorded for approximately 76% of them. About 17% of the sample goes to the ten largest clones. The material sequenced was peripheral blood. The receptors were gathered from a man between 65 and 79 years old with active or convalescent COVID-19.

This clone was counted only a few times. The rearrangement uses TRBV5-1 and TRBJ2-3, with 10 bases lining up with TRBD2. The germline gives CDR1 SGHRS, CDR2 YFSETQ. The CDR3 totals 15 residues. V dropped 4 bases and J dropped 2; count of bases not matched to a gene: 4. In DNA form, the CDR3 reads TGCGCCAGCAGCGTCGGGACTAGCGACACAGATACGCAGTATTTT. Translation gives CASSVGTSDTDTQYF.

The genes are TRBV5-1 and TRBJ2-5; weak D call: TRBD1 (6 bases). CDR1 is SGHRS and CDR2 is YFSETQ in the germline V gene. This CDR3 region has 16 residues. V shed 2 bases and J shed 2 bases, with 16 bases lying between them. In DNA form, the CDR3 reads TGCGCCAGCAGCTTAAGATCCGGGACACCTCAAGAGACCCAGTACTTC. It encodes CASSLRSGTPQETQYF. Together with reference TRBV5-1 and TRBJ2-5, the CDR3 gives the full variable domain: KAGVTQTPRYLIKTRGQQVTLSCSPISGHRSVSWYQQTPGQGLQFLFEYFSETQRNKGNFPGRFSGRQFSNSRSEMNVSTLELGDSALYLCASSLRSGTPQETQYFGPGTRLLVL.

This clone was seen once. V is TRBV5-1 and J is TRBJ1-4; no firm D call. Trimming removed 2 bases from V and 6 bases from J, with 11 bases in between. Germline CDR1 and CDR2: SGHRS and YFSETQ. The CDR3 length is 14 residues. In nucleotides, the CDR3 is TGCGCCAGCAGCTTCCAGAGCGCAGATGAAAAACTGTTTTTT. Its translation is CASSFQSADEKLFF.

The chain links TRBV9 to TRBJ2-5; possibly TRBD2 for D (6 bases). The V end lost 4 bases, the J end lost 4 bases, and 17 bases lay between the germline ends. The CDR3 has 15 residues. Germline V gene data show CDR1 as SGDLS and CDR2 as YYNGEE. This CDR3 is CASSPGRLDIETQYF. Here the CDR3 DNA reads TGTGCCAGCAGCCCAGGGAGACTAGATATAGAGACCCAGTACTTC.

The CDR3 coding sequence is TGTGCCAGCAGCCTAAACGGACTAGCGGGGGGGAGAGATACGCAGTATTTT. Encoded protein: CASSLNGLAGGRDTQYF. V is TRBV3-1 (or the pseudogene TRBV3-2) and J is TRBJ2-3; 15 nucleotides align to TRBD2. Germline CDR1 is LGHDT and CDR2 is YNNKEL (reference sequence). V was clipped by 4 bases and J by 5 bases; unmatched bases: 7. The CDR3 is 17 residues long.

The chain is built from TRBV9 and TRBJ2-3; TRBD2 aligns across 7 bases. The CDR3 length is 13 residues. V shed 7 bases and J 2 bases; nucleotides not matched to a gene: 4. Germline values: CDR1 SGDLS, CDR2 YYNGEE. The CDR3 DNA follows: TGTGCCAGCGGGGGGGAACCCACAGATACGCAGTATTTT. Its translation: CASGGEPTDTQYF.

This chain links TRBV10-3 with TRBJ2-2; maybe TRBD2 (6 bases). The CDR3 is 13 residues long. Trimming left V 3 bases short and J 7 bases short, with 9 bases between. The germline V gene encodes CDR1 ENHRY and CDR2 SYGVKD. The DNA for the CDR3 is TGTGCCATCAGTGAACGGGGGAACGGGGAGCTGTTTTTT. This encodes CAISERGNGELFF.

The V call is TRBV20-1, the J call TRBJ2-3; D possibly corresponds to TRBD1 (6 bases). The CDR3 covers 14 residues. Germline V gene data show CDR1 as DFQATT and CDR2 as SNEGSKA (reference sequence). V gave up 3 bases and J gave up 2 bases, with 12 bases separating them. The CDR3 nucleotides are TGCAGTGCTAGTGGGACACCCTCCACAGATACGCAGTATTTT. Translating it yields CSASGTPSTDTQYF.

This clone has a handful of counts. This CDR3 reads CTSSQHRSTTPISANYGYTF. The CDR3 bases are TGCACCAGCAGCCAACACAGGAGCACGACTCCGATTTCAGCTAACTATGGCTACACCTTC. V and J are TRBV1 and TRBJ1-2; the table's D gene call, TRBD1, was not cross checked with the DNA. TRBV1 is described as a pseudogene. The CDR3 extends over 20 amino acids.

The chain has TRBV19 and TRBJ1-5; 7 bases fit TRBD1. The CDR3 loop spans 15 amino acids. Germline trimming cut 2 bases from V and 4 bases from J; bases unmatched to any gene: 5. From germline, CDR1 is LNHDA and CDR2 SQIVND (reference sequence). The CDR3 sequence is CASSISGQPNQPQHF. For the CDR3, the DNA is TGTGCCAGTAGTATATCGGGACAGCCGAATCAGCCCCAGCATTTT.

The rearrangement joins TRBV5-1 to TRBJ2-3, with a weak D call TRBD2 (5 bases). The CDR3 sequence is 14 residues long. V was clipped by 3 bases and J by 6 bases, with 14 bases between them. From germline, CDR1 is SGHRS and CDR2 YFSETQ. The CDR3 DNA is TGCGCCAGCAGCTCGGGGTTATTATTTGATACGCAGTATTTT. Encoded protein: CASSSGLLFDTQYF.

The chain joins TRBV10-1 to TRBJ2-7; tentative D call: TRBD2 (6 bases). V was shortened by 2 bases and J by 2 bases, with 13 bases between the two germline ends. Germline CDR1 and CDR2: WNHNN and SYGVQD (reference sequence). There are 15 residues in the CDR3. The CDR3 is CASSELEGTPYEQYF. The DNA of the CDR3 is TGCGCCAGCAGTGAGCTGGAGGGGACCCCCTACGAGCAGTACTTC.